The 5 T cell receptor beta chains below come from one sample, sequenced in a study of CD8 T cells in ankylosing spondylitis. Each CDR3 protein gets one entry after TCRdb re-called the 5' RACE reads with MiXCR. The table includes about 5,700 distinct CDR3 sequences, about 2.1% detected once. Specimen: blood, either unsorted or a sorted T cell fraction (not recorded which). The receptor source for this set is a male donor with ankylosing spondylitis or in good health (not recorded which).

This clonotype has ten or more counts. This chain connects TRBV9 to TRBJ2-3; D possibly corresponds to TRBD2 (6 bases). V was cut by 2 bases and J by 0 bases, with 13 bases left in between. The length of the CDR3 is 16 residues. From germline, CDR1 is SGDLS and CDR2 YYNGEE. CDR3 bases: TGTGCCAGCAGCGTGGGTCTTAGCGGTAGCACAGATACGCAGTATTTT. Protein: CASSVGLSGSTDTQYF.

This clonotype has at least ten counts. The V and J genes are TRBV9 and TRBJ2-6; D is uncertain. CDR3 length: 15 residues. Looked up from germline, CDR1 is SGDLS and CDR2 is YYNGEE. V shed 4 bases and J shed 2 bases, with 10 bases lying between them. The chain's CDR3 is CASSNYSTGANVLTF. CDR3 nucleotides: TGTGCCAGCAGCAACTACAGCACTGGGGCCAACGTCCTGACTTTC.

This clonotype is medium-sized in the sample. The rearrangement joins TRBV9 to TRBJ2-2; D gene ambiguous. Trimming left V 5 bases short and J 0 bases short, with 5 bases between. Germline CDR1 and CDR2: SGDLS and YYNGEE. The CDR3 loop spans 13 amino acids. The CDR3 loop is CASRDSNTGELFF. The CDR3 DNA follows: TGTGCCAGCAGGGATTCGAACACCGGGGAGCTGTTTTTT.

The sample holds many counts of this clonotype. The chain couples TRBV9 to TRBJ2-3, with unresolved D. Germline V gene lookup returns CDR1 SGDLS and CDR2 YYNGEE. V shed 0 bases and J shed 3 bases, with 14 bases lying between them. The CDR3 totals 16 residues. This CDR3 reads CASSVDPASLTDTQYF. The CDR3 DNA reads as TGTGCCAGCAGCGTAGATCCGGCCAGTCTGACAGATACGCAGTATTTT.

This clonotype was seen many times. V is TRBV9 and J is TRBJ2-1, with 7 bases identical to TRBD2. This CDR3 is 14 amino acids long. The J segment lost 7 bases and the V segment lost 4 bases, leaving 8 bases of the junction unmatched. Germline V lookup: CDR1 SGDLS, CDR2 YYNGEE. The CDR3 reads CASSTGGRLNEQFF. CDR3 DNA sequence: TGTGCCAGCAGCACCGGGGGGAGGTTGAATGAGCAGTTCTTC.